The sequence of this T cell receptor beta chain was determined in a study of cytomegalovirus exposure and HLA in healthy donors. 60 Vbeta and 13 Jbeta primers were used in PCR. Using immunoSEQ multiplex PCR, the repertoire was profiled, and TCRdb retains in-frame clones only, with some absent. The sample records about 110,000 clones, roughly 76% being singletons. Comment on this clone: The junction does not match germline at one end; this may be a read error.

Germline V CDR1 and CDR2: LNHDA, SQIVND (reference sequence). The CDR3 length is 16 residues. The specimen sequenced was PBMCs. This sequence was found in a woman aged 45-60 years in good health and CMV-seropositive. The gene calls are TRBV19 and TRBJ2-3; TRBD2 might be the D (6 bases). The CDR3 coding sequence is TGTGTCAGTAGTATTCTTTTTAGCGGTAGCACAGATACGCAGTATTTT. Its protein is CVSSILFSGSTDTQYF.